This T cell receptor beta chain was identified in a study of beta chain features in type 1 diabetes. Study-level results: Researchers report that Type 1 diabetes patients had moderately but significantly shorter TCRB CDR3s across all four CD4+ subsets.

Concerning this clone itself: Its cognate antigen is unknown.

Expressed TCRB transcripts were sequenced because the entire RNA isolate underwent reverse transcription. Repertoires were generated with immunoSEQ multiplex PCR, while TCRdb's copy carries only in-frame clones and drops some. The top ten clones hold roughly 0.022% of a sample with roughly 700,000 clones, 13% of them seen once. Trimming pared 3 bases from V and 4 bases from J, leaving 13 bases between. CDR1 GTSNPN and CDR2 SVGIG come from the germline V gene (reference sequence). CDR3 length: 13 amino acids. The chain carries TRBV30 and TRBJ2-7; D is perhaps TRBD2 (5 bases). This receptor was identified in a man between 18 and 29 years old with type 1 diabetes. Material: naive CD4+ T cells from blood. CDR3 in DNA: TGTGCCTGGAGGAGGGTCCCGCGTTACGAGCAGTACTTC. As protein: CAWRRVPRYEQYF. The full variable domain, with the rest looked up from reference TRBV30 and TRBJ2-7, is SQTIHQWPATLVQPVGSPLSLECTVEGTSNPNLYWYRQAAGRGLQLLFYSVGIGQISSEVPQNLSASRPQDRQFILSSKKLLLSDSGFYLCAWRRVPRYEQYFGPGTRLTVT.